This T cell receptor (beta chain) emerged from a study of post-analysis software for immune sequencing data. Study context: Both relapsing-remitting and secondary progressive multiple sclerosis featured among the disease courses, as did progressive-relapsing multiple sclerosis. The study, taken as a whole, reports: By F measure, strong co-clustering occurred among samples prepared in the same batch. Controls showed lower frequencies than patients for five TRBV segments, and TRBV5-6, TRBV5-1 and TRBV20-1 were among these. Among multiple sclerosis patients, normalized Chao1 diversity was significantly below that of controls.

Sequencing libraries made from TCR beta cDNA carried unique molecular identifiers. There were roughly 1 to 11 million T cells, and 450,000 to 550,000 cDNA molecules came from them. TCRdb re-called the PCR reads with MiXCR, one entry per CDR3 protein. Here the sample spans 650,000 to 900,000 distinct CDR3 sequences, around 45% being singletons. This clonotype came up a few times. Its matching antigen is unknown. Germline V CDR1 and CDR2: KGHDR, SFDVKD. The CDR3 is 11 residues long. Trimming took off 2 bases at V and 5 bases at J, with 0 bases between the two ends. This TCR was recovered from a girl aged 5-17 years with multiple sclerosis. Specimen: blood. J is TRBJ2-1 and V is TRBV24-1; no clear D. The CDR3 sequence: CATSDYNEQFF. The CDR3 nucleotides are TGTGCCACCAGTGATTACAATGAGCAGTTCTTC.